The 25 T cell receptor beta chains listed next were all sequenced from one sample in a study of blood T cell repertoires in COVID-19. The protocol was immunoSEQ multiplex PCR, while the TCRdb copy is restricted to in-frame clones and leaves out a portion. The sample shows 250,000 to 350,000 clones, more than 85% of them seen only once. Sample: PBMCs or T cells enriched from blood (not recorded which). These receptors came from a woman in her twenties or thirties who had recovered from COVID-19.

The chain joins TRBV6-5 to TRBJ2-1; D is possibly TRBD1 (6 bases). This CDR3 is built from 13 residues. Trimming removed 4 bases from V and 7 bases from J, with 11 bases in between. Germline V gives CDR1 MNHEY, CDR2 SVGAGI. CDR3 in DNA: TGTGCCAGCAGTTTTCCAGGGACAAATGAGCAGTTCTTC. This encodes CASSFPGTNEQFF.

V is TRBV5-1 and J is TRBJ1-6, with 8 bases that match TRBD1. Losses at the gene ends were 4 bases for V and 13 bases for J; bases not matched to a gene: 10. There are 14 residues in the CDR3. CDR1 and CDR2 from the germline V gene are SGHRS and YFSETQ. CDR3 in amino acids: CASSRTTGAVPLHF. The CDR3 DNA sequence: TGCGCCAGCAGCCGAACGACAGGGGCTGTTCCCCTCCACTTT.

This sequence joins TRBV19 and TRBJ2-7; TRBD1 aligns across 12 bases. The CDR3 length is 15 residues. The J segment lost 6 bases and the V segment lost 5 bases, leaving 8 bases of the junction unmatched. The germline CDR1 and CDR2 sequences are LNHDA and SQIVND (reference sequence). This chain's CDR3 is CASSAPGQGAAEQYF. The CDR3, as DNA: TGTGCCAGTAGTGCTCCGGGACAGGGGGCCGCCGAGCAGTACTTC.

This chain connects TRBV19 to TRBJ2-1; 7 bases are a match to TRBD2. In germline, CDR1 is LNHDA, CDR2 SQIVND (reference sequence). V dropped 4 bases and J dropped 4; count of bases not matched to a gene: 1. The length of the CDR3 is 13 residues. As DNA, the CDR3 is TGTGCCAGTAGTAGCGGGAGATACAATGAGCAGTTCTTC. This codes for CASSSGRYNEQFF.

The count of this clone is one. The chain employs TRBV27 and TRBJ2-7; TRBD1 might be the D (6 bases). Trimming shortened V by 8 bases and J by 1 base, and 12 bases separated the two germline ends. Germline CDR1 is MNHEY and CDR2 is SMNVEV (reference sequence). This CDR3 comprises 13 residues. The CDR3 DNA reads as TGTGCCAGCTCCCGGACAGATTCCTACGAGCAGTACTTC. Protein product: CASSRTDSYEQYF.

The chain recombines TRBV19 with TRBJ2-5; 13 positions agree with TRBD2. In germline, CDR1 is LNHDA, CDR2 SQIVND (reference sequence). After removal of 5 bases from V and 0 bases from J, the junction contained 6 bases not matched to a gene. This CDR3 contains 17 residues. The CDR3 bases are TGTGCCAGTAGTCGGACTAGCGGGGGAGTAAACCAAGAGACCCAGTACTTC. Translation gives CASSRTSGGVNQETQYF.

The chain is built from TRBV28 and TRBJ2-4, with TRBD1 as a possible D gene (6 bases). The CDR3 runs to 13 residues. Germline CDR1 MDHEN, CDR2 SYDVKM. V gave up 3 bases and J gave up 5 bases, with 8 bases separating them. CDR3 bases: TGTGCCAGCAGTTTCGACAGGCAAAACATTCAGTACTTC. Amino acid sequence: CASSFDRQNIQYF.

The chain employs TRBV28 and TRBJ1-3; a weak D match, TRBD1 (6 bases). Germline V lookup: CDR1 MDHEN, CDR2 SYDVKM. There are 16 residues in the CDR3. The V end was cut by 5 bases, the J end by 1 base, with 15 bases between. Here the CDR3 reads CASSPPGVLSGNTIYF. CDR3 coding DNA: TGTGCCAGCAGTCCACCAGGGGTTCTTTCTGGAAACACCATATATTTT.

This clone was seen a single time. V and J are TRBV11-3 and TRBJ1-3; D might be TRBD1 (6 bases). CDR1 and CDR2 from the germline V gene are SGHNT and YENEEA. Trimming shortened V by 2 bases and J by 2 bases, and 10 bases separated the two germline ends. The CDR3 has 15 amino acids. The DNA of the CDR3 is TGTGCCAGCAGCTTATCCCCAGGGGCTGGAAACACCATATATTTT. Protein: CASSLSPGAGNTIYF.

The chain carries TRBV24-1 and TRBJ2-1; D possibly corresponds to TRBD1 (6 bases). Germline V gene lookup returns CDR1 KGHDR and CDR2 SFDVKD. Trimming took 4 bases from V and 0 from J, leaving 18 bases between them. The CDR3 runs 18 residues. DNA for the CDR3: TGTGCCACCAGTGACCCGGGACATCGAACAGACTCCTACAATGAGCAGTTCTTC. This codes for CATSDPGHRTDSYNEQFF.

This chain links TRBV7-9 with TRBJ2-1; perhaps TRBD1 as D (5 bases). The CDR3 contains 17 residues. Trimming removed 0 bases at V and 5 bases at J, with 17 bases between. Germline V gene sequence: CDR1 SEHNR, CDR2 FQNEAQ (reference sequence). CDR3 in amino acids: CASSLALADSPDNEQFF. DNA of the CDR3: TGTGCCAGCAGCTTAGCTTTGGCCGACAGTCCGGACAATGAGCAGTTCTTC.

The chain combines TRBV3-1 (or the pseudogene TRBV3-2) with TRBJ2-3, with TRBD2 identical over 16 bases. Trimming at V came to 3 bases and at J to 4 bases, leaving 4 bases not matched to a gene. The CDR3 has 17 amino acids. Looked up from germline, CDR1 is LGHDT and CDR2 is YNNKEL (reference sequence). CDR3 sequence: CASSQGLAGGPSDTQYF. CDR3 DNA sequence: TGTGCCAGCAGCCAGGGACTAGCGGGGGGGCCTTCAGATACGCAGTATTTT.

The chain has TRBV28 and TRBJ2-7; D may be TRBD1 (5 bases). From germline, CDR1 is MDHEN and CDR2 SYDVKM. V dropped 7 bases and J dropped 3 bases, with 19 bases sitting between them. The CDR3 totals 15 residues. The CDR3: CASMEPQGGYYEQYF. CDR3 DNA sequence: TGTGCCAGCATGGAGCCCCAGGGCGGTTACTACGAGCAGTACTTC.

The rearrangement joins TRBV12-3 or TRBV12-4 to TRBJ1-1; the D is unclear. Trimming cost V 1 base and J 6 bases, with 9 bases left between them. The CDR3 sequence is 13 residues long. The CDR3 here is CASSLGVGAEAFF. CDR3 bases: TGTGCCAGCAGTTTAGGGGTCGGGGCTGAAGCTTTCTTT.

This chain links TRBV18 with TRBJ2-5, with a tentative D call TRBD2 (6 bases). The CDR3 is made up of 19 amino acids. Trimming left V 3 bases short and J 3 bases short, with 26 bases between. Germline lookup yields CDR1 KGHSH and CDR2 LQKENI. The CDR3 is CASSPGTHLAGSKKETQYF. The DNA for the CDR3 is TGTGCCAGCTCACCTGGAACCCATCTGGCGGGAAGCAAGAAAGAGACCCAGTACTTC.

V gene TRBV4-3 combines with J gene TRBJ2-7; tentatively, D is TRBD2 (6 bases). V was trimmed by 2 bases and J by 9 bases, leaving 20 bases between them. Germline lookup yields CDR1 LGHNA and CDR2 YSLEER. The CDR3 has 15 residues. The CDR3 nucleotides read TGCGCCAGCAGCCAACCCGGGACTCCCATTGAGGGGCAGTACTTC. It is translated as CASSQPGTPIEGQYF.

This clone occurred a few times. The chain links TRBV6-1 to TRBJ2-6; weak D call: TRBD1 (5 bases). Per the germline V gene, CDR1 is MNHNS and CDR2 is SASEGT. The CDR3 extends over 16 amino acids. The germline V and J ends were trimmed by 2 bases and 1 base, with 9 bases remaining between them. The CDR3 loop is CASSEIRVSGANVLTF. The DNA for the CDR3 is TGTGCCAGCAGTGAAATCAGGGTGTCTGGGGCCAACGTCCTGACTTTC.

This chain joins TRBV7-9 and TRBJ2-6; D ambiguous. In germline, CDR1 is SEHNR, CDR2 FQNEAQ (reference sequence). The CDR3 contains 16 residues. V lost 1 base, J lost 0 bases, and 7 bases lay in between. In DNA, the CDR3 is TGTGCCAGCAGCTTAGACGGAGCCTCTGGGGCCAACGTCCTGACTTTC. The encoded protein is CASSLDGASGANVLTF.

The genes are TRBV28 and TRBJ2-4; no clear D gene. The V gene lost 4 bases and the J gene lost 0 bases, with 7 bases spanning the gap. Looked up from germline, CDR1 is MDHEN and CDR2 is SYDVKM. CDR3 length: 14 residues. In DNA form, the CDR3 reads TGTGCCAGCAGTTATCACAGAGCCAAAAACATTCAGTACTTC. Its translation is CASSYHRAKNIQYF.

This clone came up once. The CDR3 spells CASSQEQRGYNEQFF. CDR3 in DNA: TGCGCCAGCAGCCAAGAGCAGCGCGGCTACAATGAGCAGTTCTTC. The chain joins TRBV4-3 to TRBJ2-1; no clear D. Trimming removed 0 bases from V and 3 bases from J, with 9 bases in between. Germline assignment: CDR1 LGHNA and CDR2 YSLEER. This CDR3 comprises 15 residues.

The CDR3, as DNA: TGTGCCAGCAGTTCGGACAGGATCGAGGCAGATACGCAGTATTTT. Protein product: CASSSDRIEADTQYF. The rearrangement joins TRBV27 to TRBJ2-3; 7 bases fit TRBD1. The junction had 8 bases not matched to a gene; V was cut back by 4 bases and J by 4 bases. CDR3 size: 15 residues. Germline values: CDR1 MNHEY, CDR2 SMNVEV (reference sequence).

The chain joins TRBV6-6 to TRBJ2-7; a weak D match, TRBD1 (5 bases). Deletions cut 5 bases from V and 7 bases from J, with 24 bases between. The CDR3 runs to 16 residues. In germline, CDR1 is MNHNY, CDR2 SVGAGI (reference sequence). The CDR3 here is CASSKDLGQGAYEQYF. CDR3 bases: TGTGCCAGCAGTAAAGATTTGGGTCAAGGGGCTTATGAGCAGTACTTC.

The rearrangement links TRBV12-2 to TRBJ2-7; no DNA check was done on the table's D call, TRBD2. TRBV12-2 is noted as a pseudogene. The CDR3 runs 14 residues. As DNA, the CDR3 is TGTGCCCACTTTTGGGGCGGGAGGTCTTACGAGCAGTACTTC. Encoded protein: CAHFWGGRSYEQYF.

This clone was recorded once. The rearrangement links TRBV18 to TRBJ1-1; possible D gene TRBD1, 5 bases. The CDR3 contains 13 residues. V lost 5 bases and J 6 bases, leaving 13 bases between the germline ends. Germline V gives CDR1 KGHSH, CDR2 LQKENI. CDR3 bases: TGTGCCAGCTCATGGGGGTCGGGGGCTGAAGCTTTCTTT. It translates to CASSWGSGAEAFF.

The chain combines TRBV11-2 with TRBJ1-1, with TRBD1 identical over 7 bases. The CDR3 is made up of 15 amino acids. In germline, CDR1 is SGHAT, CDR2 FQNNGV. V shed 7 bases, J shed 2 bases, and the junction held 10 bases outside the gene matches. The CDR3 protein is CASTRGQATNTEAFF. The CDR3 nucleotides are TGTGCCAGCACCAGAGGACAGGCCACTAACACTGAAGCTTTCTTT.